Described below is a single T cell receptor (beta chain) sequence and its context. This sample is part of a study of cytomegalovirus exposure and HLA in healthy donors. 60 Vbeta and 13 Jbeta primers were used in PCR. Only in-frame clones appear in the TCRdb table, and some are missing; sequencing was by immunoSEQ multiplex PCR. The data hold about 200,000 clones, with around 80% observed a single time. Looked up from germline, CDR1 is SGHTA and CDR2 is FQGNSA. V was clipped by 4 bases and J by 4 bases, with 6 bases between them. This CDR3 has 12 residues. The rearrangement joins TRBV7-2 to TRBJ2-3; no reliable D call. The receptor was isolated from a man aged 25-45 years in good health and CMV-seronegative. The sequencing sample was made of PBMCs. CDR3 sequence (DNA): TGTGCCAGCAGCTACTTTCCAGATACGCAGTATTTT. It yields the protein CASSYFPDTQYF. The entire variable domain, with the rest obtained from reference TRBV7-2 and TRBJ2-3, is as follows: GAGVSQSPSNKVTEKGKDVELRCDPISGHTALYWYRQSLGQGLEFLIYFQGNSAPDKSGLPSDRFSAERTGGSVSTLTIQRTQQEDSAVYLCASSYFPDTQYFGPGTRLTVL.